The rows below give T cell receptor beta chains drawn from one sample of a study of blood T cells in healthy people across ages. Via MiXCR, TCRdb re-called the 5' RACE reads, giving one row per CDR3 protein. The sample has 1.5 million to 2 million distinct CDR3 sequences; about 50% are singletons. Specimen: blood. These receptors were obtained from a woman in her 40s in good health. Each CDR3 is given with its conserved first and last residue. D genes are given only for firm matches. Part of the rows lack a size; the others show once, few, many or a class for expanded clones.

clone_size,v_call,cdr3_length,d_call,j_call,cdr3_aa,cdr3_nt
.,TRBV25-1,19,.,TRBJ2-3,CASSFDPLHRDPSTDTQYF,TGTGCCAGCAGTTTTGATCCCCTCCACAGGGACCCTAGCACAGATACGCAGTATTTT
few,TRBV5-1,17,TRBD1,TRBJ2-3,CASSSHILSRGPHTQYF,TGCGCCAGCAGCTCCCACATTCTGAGTAGGGGGCCTCATACGCAGTATTTT
.,TRBV2,15,TRBD1,TRBJ2-7,CASRVPGQGAYEQYF,TGTGCCAGCAGGGTGCCGGGACAGGGGGCTTACGAGCAGTACTTC
.,TRBV28,14,.,TRBJ1-2,CASMLTGPNYGYTF,TGTGCCAGCATGCTAACAGGACCAAACTATGGCTACACCTTC
.,TRBV7-2,12,.,TRBJ2-7,CAGRTGEGRQYF,TGTGCCGGGAGAACGGGGGAAGGGAGGCAGTACTTC
.,TRBV10-3,17,.,TRBJ1-5,CAISESRHITSNQPQHF,TGTGCCATCAGTGAGTCGAGGCATATCACTAGCAATCAGCCCCAGCATTTT
.,TRBV4-2,17,TRBD2,TRBJ2-7,CASSQPGLAGGYYEQYF,TGTGCCAGCAGCCAGCCGGGACTAGCGGGTGGATACTACGAGCAGTACTTC
.,TRBV10-3,13,.,TRBJ1-5,CAISVSDNQPQHF,TGTGCCATCAGTGTCTCCGACAATCAGCCCCAGCATTTT
.,TRBV23-1,18,TRBD1,TRBJ2-6,CASSQSGDSGSGANVLTF,TGCGCCAGCAGTCAATCGGGGGACAGCGGATCTGGGGCCAACGTCCTGACTTTC
.,TRBV11-2,15,.,TRBJ2-2,CASSLGPGRTGELFF,TGTGCCAGCAGCCTAGGGCCGGGGCGCACCGGGGAGCTGTTTTTT
few,TRBV25-1,14,.,TRBJ2-1,CASSRGTPYNEQFF,TGTGCCAGCAGTCGGGGGACTCCCTACAATGAGCAGTTCTTC
few,TRBV7-2,18,TRBD2,TRBJ2-5,CASSLGGFSGGFQETQYF,TGTGCCAGCAGCTTAGGGGGTTTTAGCGGGGGGTTTCAAGAGACCCAGTACTTC
.,TRBV29-1,11,.,TRBJ2-1,CSVDGTSEQFF,TGCAGCGTTGATGGGACAAGTGAGCAGTTCTTC
.,TRBV6-1,15,TRBD2,TRBJ2-4,CASASGILAKNIQYF,TGTGCCAGTGCTAGCGGAATCCTAGCCAAAAACATTCAGTACTTC
.,TRBV6-2/TRBV6-3,13,TRBD2,TRBJ2-5,CASSYGVAGGRYF,TGTGCCAGCAGTTACGGAGTAGCGGGGGGTCGGTACTTC
once,TRBV6-5,16,.,TRBJ1-5,CASSSSGPTVGQPQHF,TGTGCCAGCAGCTCCTCCGGGCCAACCGTTGGGCAGCCCCAGCATTTT
few,TRBV6-6,14,.,TRBJ1-1,CASSYLDRDTEAFF,TGTGCCAGCAGTTACCTGGACAGAGACACTGAAGCTTTCTTT
.,TRBV6-2/TRBV6-3,15,.,TRBJ2-3,CASIRGPGRTDTQYF,TGTGCCAGCATTCGGGGCCCAGGGAGGACAGATACGCAGTATTTT
.,TRBV4-2,13,.,TRBJ1-2,CASSQETLRVHTF,TGTGCCAGCAGCCAAGAAACGTTAAGGGTCCACACCTTC
.,TRBV20-1,14,.,TRBJ2-7,CSASRAETFNEQYF,TGCAGTGCTAGTAGGGCAGAAACTTTCAATGAGCAGTACTTC
.,TRBV7-2,15,TRBD2,TRBJ2-2,CASSRSGANTGELFF,TGTGCCAGCAGCCGTAGCGGGGCGAACACCGGGGAGCTGTTTTTT
.,TRBV12-3/TRBV12-4,15,.,TRBJ2-6,CASSPQNSGANVLTF,TGTGCCAGCAGTCCTCAGAACTCTGGGGCCAACGTCCTGACTTTC
.,TRBV4-3,15,TRBD1,TRBJ1-2,CASSKDRGADYGYTF,TGCGCCAGCAGCAAGGACAGGGGAGCGGACTATGGCTACACCTTC
.,TRBV4-3,14,.,TRBJ2-5,CASSQDRVPETQYF,TGCGCCAGCAGCCAAGATAGGGTACCGGAGACCCAGTACTTC
.,TRBV14,14,TRBD2,TRBJ2-1,CASSQRNSGGPPFF,TGTGCCAGCAGCCAGCGTAATAGCGGGGGGCCCCCGTTCTTC
.,TRBV12-3/TRBV12-4,13,TRBD2,TRBJ2-7,CASIGGGAYEQYF,TGTGCCAGCATAGGCGGGGGGGCCTACGAGCAGTACTTC
.,TRBV12-3/TRBV12-4,11,.,TRBJ1-5,CASSTGQYQHF,TGTGCCAGCAGTACAGGACAGTACCAGCATTTT
.,TRBV3-1,14,.,TRBJ2-5,CASSQPRNQETQYF,TGTGCCAGCAGCCAACCCAGGAACCAAGAGACCCAGTACTTC
.,TRBV7-2,15,.,TRBJ2-3,CASSLKTVGTDTQYF,TGTGCCAGCAGCCTTAAGACAGTTGGGACAGATACGCAGTATTTT
few,TRBV27,15,TRBD1,TRBJ1-1,CASSTPGTANTEAFF,TGTGCCAGCAGTACCCCCGGGACAGCGAACACTGAAGCTTTCTTT
.,TRBV6-2/TRBV6-3,17,.,TRBJ1-2,CASSFSGHLKANYGYTF,TGTGCCAGCAGTTTCTCCGGACATCTCAAAGCTAACTATGGCTACACCTTC
.,TRBV6-5,16,TRBD2,TRBJ2-1,CASSYWASGVNNEQFF,TGTGCCAGCAGTTACTGGGCTAGCGGGGTAAACAATGAGCAGTTCTTC
.,TRBV4-3,15,.,TRBJ2-3,CASSQDRQGPATQYF,TGCGCCAGCAGCCAAGATAGGCAGGGGCCCGCTACGCAGTATTTT
.,TRBV12-3/TRBV12-4,14,.,TRBJ1-2,CASKRGGTGYGYTF,TGTGCCAGCAAACGGGGTGGGACCGGTTATGGCTACACCTTC
.,TRBV16,15,TRBD1,TRBJ2-5,CASSLWTGGEETQYF,TGTGCCAGCAGCCTCTGGACAGGGGGCGAAGAGACCCAGTACTTC
few,TRBV20-1,16,TRBD2,TRBJ2-7,CSAREAAGGSYNEQYF,TGCAGTGCTAGAGAGGCAGCGGGGGGTTCCTACAATGAGCAGTACTTC
.,TRBV28,20,TRBD2,TRBJ2-4,CASSLTYEAGGNLAKNIQYF,TGTGCCAGCAGTCTAACCTACGAAGCGGGAGGGAACTTAGCCAAAAACATTCAGTACTTC
.,TRBV4-1,18,.,TRBJ1-2,CASSQEPHDSELYYGYTF,TGCGCCAGCAGCCAAGAACCACATGACAGCGAACTATACTATGGCTACACCTTC
.,TRBV18,13,TRBD1,TRBJ1-1,CASSRDRATEAFF,TGTGCCAGCTCACGCGACAGGGCTACTGAAGCTTTCTTT
few,TRBV6-5,15,TRBD2,TRBJ2-1,CASRFSGGAVNEQFF,TGTGCCAGCAGGTTTAGCGGGGGGGCGGTCAATGAGCAGTTCTTC